A single sample is the source of the 16 T cell receptor beta chains below, sequenced in a study of T cell repertoires in aging, cancer and after chemotherapy. Amplification of TCR beta used genomic DNA extracted from peripheral blood. Rearranged V-D-J TRB sequences were amplified with a mixed TRB-A/B primer pool. TCRdb ran MiXCR on the multiplex PCR reads and lists one entry per CDR3 protein. The sample lists a few thousand distinct CDR3 sequences, around 70% occurring once. Material for sequencing was blood. Receptor source: a human donor with a solid tumor.

The chain combines TRBV7-2 with TRBJ2-3, with 8 bases lining up with TRBD2. The CDR3 has 16 amino acids. In germline, CDR1 is SGHTA, CDR2 FQGNSA. Trimming took 3 bases from V and 3 from J; bases not matched to a gene: 8. DNA for the CDR3: TGTGCCAGCAGCTTGCCGGGACTAGAATATACAGATACGCAGTATTTT. It specifies CASSLPGLEYTDTQYF.

The genes are TRBV27 and TRBJ2-4; D is undetermined. CDR1 is MNHEY, CDR2 SMNVEV, per germline (reference sequence). Trimming removed 5 bases at V and 9 bases at J, with 20 bases between. This CDR3 has 15 residues. As DNA, the CDR3 is TGTGCCAGCAGTGGACCACCCGTGCGGATTAGCATTCAGTACTTC. As protein: CASSGPPVRISIQYF.

The chain uses TRBV5-4 and TRBJ2-2; possibly TRBD1 for D (6 bases). Germline V lookup: CDR1 SGHNT, CDR2 YYREEE (reference sequence). The CDR3 totals 15 residues. V lost 3 bases to trimming and J lost 7 bases, with 16 bases between them. The CDR3 is CASSSTSDSLGELFF. The CDR3 nucleotides are TGTGCCAGCAGCTCAACTTCGGACAGCCTCGGGGAGCTGTTTTTT.

The chain recombines TRBV27 with TRBJ1-5, with D possibly TRBD1 on 5 matching bases. Germline V CDR1 and CDR2: MNHEY, SMNVEV (reference sequence). V was clipped by 3 bases and J by 3 bases, with 9 bases between them. The CDR3 is 14 amino acids. This chain's CDR3 is CASSFGADNQPQHF. CDR3 sequence (DNA): TGTGCCAGCAGTTTTGGGGCGGACAATCAGCCCCAGCATTTT.

V gene TRBV6-1 combines with J gene TRBJ1-2, with 7 positions matching TRBD1. Trimming removed 6 bases from V and 1 base from J; junction bases left unmatched: 2. The CDR3 sequence is 13 residues long. Germline V gene lookup returns CDR1 MNHNS and CDR2 SASEGT. CDR3 in amino acids: CASSRQGNYGYTF. The CDR3 DNA follows: TGTGCCAGCAGCCGACAGGGTAACTATGGCTACACCTTC.

The V gene is TRBV12-3 or TRBV12-4, the J gene TRBJ2-1, with a possible D match to TRBD2 (5 bases). The CDR3 covers 16 residues. V gave up 5 bases and J gave up 4 bases, with 18 bases separating them. CDR3 protein: CASSPQTLGLYNEQFF. CDR3 sequence (DNA): TGTGCCAGCAGTCCCCAGACACTCGGACTTTACAATGAGCAGTTCTTC.

J is TRBJ2-7 and V is TRBV19; either TRBD1 or TRBD2 may fit D (5 bases each). CDR3 length: 14 residues. Trimming left V 5 bases short and J 1 base short, with 12 bases between. CDR1 LNHDA and CDR2 SQIVND come from the germline V gene (reference sequence). CDR3 sequence (DNA): TGTGCCAGTAGTCTTCGGGACCCTTCCTACGAGCAGTACTTC. Translated, it gives CASSLRDPSYEQYF.

The chain has TRBV7-6 and TRBJ2-2, with a tentative D call TRBD1 (5 bases). The V end lost 6 bases, the J end lost 1 base, and 9 bases lay between the germline ends. Germline CDR1 is SGHVS and CDR2 is FNYEAQ. CDR3 length: 14 residues. This CDR3 reads CASRSTGNTGELFF. The DNA for the CDR3 is TGTGCCAGCAGATCAACAGGGAACACCGGGGAGCTGTTTTTT.

The V and J genes are TRBV27 and TRBJ1-4, with unresolved D. The CDR3 totals 14 residues. Trimming stripped 2 bases from V and 7 bases from J, with 11 bases between. Germline assignment: CDR1 MNHEY and CDR2 SMNVEV (reference sequence). The chain's CDR3 is CASSLDWRGEKLFF. The DNA for the CDR3 is TGTGCCAGCAGTTTAGACTGGCGGGGTGAAAAACTGTTTTTT.

The V and J genes are TRBV7-2 and TRBJ1-5; perhaps TRBD1 as D (5 bases). The V gene lost 4 bases and the J gene lost 5 bases, with 15 bases spanning the gap. CDR1 and CDR2 from the germline V gene are SGHTA and FQGNSA. CDR3 length equals 15 residues. CDR3 sequence (DNA): TGTGCCAGCAGCTCAACAAGGGGTTCTCATCAGCCCCAGCATTTT. Translation: CASSSTRGSHQPQHF.

A few counts support this clonotype. The V call is TRBV6-1, the J call TRBJ2-2; a weak D match, TRBD2 (6 bases). V dropped 8 bases and J dropped 8 bases, with 21 bases sitting between them. Germline V CDR1 and CDR2: MNHNS, SASEGT. This CDR3 contains 15 residues. For the CDR3, the DNA is TGTGCCAGCTCATGGGGACTCGCGGGGACTGGGGAGCTGTTTTTT. It specifies CASSWGLAGTGELFF.

The J gene is TRBJ1-3, the V gene TRBV19; possible D gene TRBD1, 5 bases. The CDR3 extends over 18 amino acids. Germline V gives CDR1 LNHDA, CDR2 SQIVND (reference sequence). V lost 4 bases to trimming and J lost 4 bases, with 23 bases between them. CDR3 amino acids: CASSKGGPGGRFGNTIYF. CDR3 nucleotide sequence: TGTGCCAGTAGTAAAGGCGGGCCGGGGGGACGCTTCGGAAACACCATATATTTT.

The count of this clonotype is one. This chain connects TRBV6-5 to TRBJ2-1, with 7 bases aligning to TRBD2. The CDR3 is made up of 15 amino acids. V was pared by 8 bases and J by 0 bases, with 7 bases of the junction left unmatched. Germline loops: CDR1 MNHEY, CDR2 SVGAGI. This chain's CDR3 is CASLGGRYSYNEQFF. The CDR3 DNA sequence: TGTGCCAGCTTGGGAGGGAGGTACTCCTACAATGAGCAGTTCTTC.

This chain uses TRBV5-1 with TRBJ2-2; TRBD2 agrees at 8 bases. With V trimmed by 0 bases and J by 5 bases, 9 bases remained unmatched. The germline V gene has CDR1 SGHRS and CDR2 YFSETQ. This CDR3 comprises 17 residues. Here the CDR3 DNA reads TGCGCCAGCAGCTTGGACTCGGCGGGGGGACATACCGGGGAGCTGTTTTTT. Amino acid sequence: CASSLDSAGGHTGELFF.

The genes are TRBV14 and TRBJ1-4; D uncertain. Trimming took off 5 bases at V and 8 bases at J, with 9 bases between the two ends. There are 12 residues in the CDR3. Germline assignment: CDR1 SGHDN and CDR2 FVKESK. CDR3 in amino acids: CASSEIGEKLFF. The CDR3 DNA sequence: TGTGCCAGCAGCGAAATTGGCGAAAAACTGTTTTTT.

The chain uses TRBV19 and TRBJ1-1, with D uncertain. CDR3 length equals 13 residues. With 7 bases removed from V and 1 base from J, the gap between germline ends came to 10 bases. CDR1 LNHDA and CDR2 SQIVND come from the germline V gene (reference sequence). In DNA form, the CDR3 reads TGTGCCAGTATACCGCGGTCGAACACTGAAGCTTTCTTT. Its translation is CASIPRSNTEAFF.